The 15 T cell receptor beta chains in this list originate from one sample, sequenced in a study of Tregs in tolerant kidney transplant recipients. Recipients received nonmyeloablative bone marrow transplants from related graft donors, with transient mixed chimerism. Assay used: immunoSEQ multiplex PCR; TCRdb lists only in-frame clones, some missing. The sample consists of more than 70,000 clones, 90% to 95% of them appearing once. Sequencing was performed on CD4+ T cells from blood (PBMCs), taken 24 months after the transplant. Receptors originate from a human patient who received a combined kidney and bone marrow transplant. Some T cells may be provided by the graft donor.

The chain recombines TRBV5-1 with TRBJ2-5, with D possibly being TRBD1 (5 bases). CDR1 SGHRS and CDR2 YFSETQ come from the germline V gene. The CDR3 sequence is 14 residues long. The V and J ends lost 2 bases and 0 bases respectively, with 8 bases between them. CDR3 nucleotide sequence: TGCGCCAGCAGCTTAGGGGCACACCAAGAGACCCAGTACTTC. It translates to CASSLGAHQETQYF.

A note on this clone: One end of the junction fails to match germline, which may point to a read error. V and J are TRBV19 and TRBJ1-1, with D unresolved. CDR3 length equals 15 residues. Germline-derived CDR1 and CDR2 are LNHDA and SQIVND (reference sequence). CDR3 in DNA: TGTGCCAGTAGTATCATTCCGGGGATGAAAACTGAAGCTTTCTTT. Protein sequence: CASSIIPGMKTEAFF.

This sequence joins TRBV7-2 and TRBJ2-1, with a tentative D call TRBD2 (6 bases). This CDR3 spans 16 amino acids. From germline, CDR1 is SGHTA and CDR2 FQGNSA. V was clipped by 5 bases and J by 5 bases, with 19 bases between them. In DNA, the CDR3 is TGTGCCAGCAGCAGGTCGACGGGAGTGACGAACAATGAGCAGTTCTTC. Its protein product is CASSRSTGVTNNEQFF.

The chain recombines TRBV7-3 with TRBJ2-3, with a weak D call TRBD1 (5 bases). V lost 3 bases and J 2 bases, leaving 9 bases between the germline ends. The germline gives CDR1 SGHTA, CDR2 FQGTGA. CDR3 size: 14 residues. CDR3 DNA: TGTGCCAGCAGCTTCATAGGGGCCACAGATACGCAGTATTTT. This encodes CASSFIGATDTQYF.

V usage is TRBV19 and J usage is TRBJ1-5; perhaps TRBD1 as D (6 bases). Germline CDR1 LNHDA, CDR2 SQIVND (reference sequence). The CDR3 runs to 13 residues. Trimming took 6 bases from V and 6 from J, leaving 12 bases between them. The CDR3 spells CASRSQGRQPQHF. The CDR3 region has the DNA TGTGCCAGTAGATCCCAGGGGCGTCAGCCCCAGCATTTT.

The CDR3 DNA is TGTGCCAGCAGTTACCCGGGACAAACCTATGGCTACACCTTC. Its protein is CASSYPGQTYGYTF. The chain has TRBV6-6 and TRBJ1-2; D is perhaps TRBD1 (6 bases). From germline, CDR1 is MNHNY and CDR2 SVGAGI (reference sequence). The CDR3 sequence is 14 residues long. Trimming pared 2 bases from V and 4 bases from J, leaving 11 bases between.

The V gene is TRBV29-1, the J gene TRBJ1-2; 7 nucleotides align to TRBD1. CDR1 is SQVTM and CDR2 is ANQGSEA in the germline V gene. There are 10 residues in the CDR3. The junction had 2 bases not matched to a gene; V was cut back by 4 bases and J by 9 bases. The CDR3 region has the DNA TGCAGCGTTGGAGGGGGCAGCTACACCTTC. It encodes CSVGGGSYTF.

This chain joins TRBV2 and TRBJ2-7; TRBD1 aligns across 9 bases. V lost 7 bases and J lost 0; bases outside the gene matches: 4. The CDR3 is 14 amino acids. Germline V CDR1 and CDR2: SNHLY, FYNNEI. This chain's CDR3 is CASNPQGASYEQYF. The DNA of the CDR3 is TGTGCCAGCAATCCACAGGGGGCCTCCTACGAGCAGTACTTC.

The rearrangement joins TRBV5-1 to TRBJ2-5; unclear D gene. Germline V lookup: CDR1 SGHRS, CDR2 YFSETQ. The CDR3 runs to 17 residues. V lost 1 base and J lost 1, with 17 bases in between. CDR3 in amino acids: CASSLFGSLPRQETQYF. In nucleotides, the CDR3 is TGCGCCAGCAGCTTGTTCGGTTCTTTACCTCGCCAAGAGACCCAGTACTTC.

The chain is built from TRBV19 and TRBJ1-2; 9 bases are shared with TRBD1. V lost 6 bases to trimming and J lost 2 bases; unmatched junction nucleotides: 4. The length of the CDR3 is 14 residues. Germline values: CDR1 LNHDA, CDR2 SQIVND (reference sequence). This CDR3 reads CASSRDRGNYGYTF. DNA of the CDR3: TGTGCCAGTAGCCGAGACAGGGGGAACTATGGCTACACCTTC.

In the case of this clone: This specimen includes other DNA sequences encoding the same CDR3. V usage is TRBV30 and J usage is TRBJ1-6; D gene unclear. Trimming removed 0 bases from V and 6 bases from J, with 6 bases in between. The CDR3 consists of 13 residues. From germline, CDR1 is GTSNPN and CDR2 SVGIG (reference sequence). CDR3 protein: CAWSVGGNSPLHF. CDR3 sequence (DNA): TGTGCCTGGAGTGTAGGCGGTAATTCACCCCTCCACTTT.

In its sample, this clone was seen once. The gene calls are TRBV4-3 and TRBJ1-1, with D unresolved. CDR1 LGHNA and CDR2 YSLEER come from the germline V gene. Trimming shortened V by 4 bases and J by 0 bases, and 12 bases separated the two germline ends. The CDR3 consists of 15 residues. CDR3 DNA sequence: TGCGCCAGCAGCCGACGGACGGGGATGAACACTGAAGCTTTCTTT. Protein sequence: CASSRRTGMNTEAFF.

This clone was seen once. V and J are TRBV29-1 and TRBJ2-2, with 7 bases aligning to TRBD2. In germline, CDR1 is SQVTM, CDR2 ANQGSEA. CDR3 length: 13 residues. J lost 4 bases, V lost 4 bases, and 3 bases had no gene match. CDR3 nucleotides: TGCAGCGTTGGAGCGGGGAGCACCGGGGAGCTGTTTTTT. Protein product: CSVGAGSTGELFF.

The chain recombines TRBV19 with TRBJ1-1; the match to TRBD1 covers 7 bases. The CDR3 has 15 amino acids. Trimming cost V 3 bases and J 4 bases; bases outside gene matches: 8. CDR1 and CDR2 from the germline V gene are LNHDA and SQIVND (reference sequence). The CDR3 here is CASSIPTRGSTEAFF. The CDR3 DNA sequence: TGTGCCAGTAGTATTCCTACCAGGGGGAGCACTGAAGCTTTCTTT.

The chain has TRBV9 and TRBJ2-1; 7 bases map to TRBD2. There are 15 residues in the CDR3. V lost 4 bases, J lost 3 bases, and 7 bases stayed unmatched. Germline V gene data show CDR1 as SGDLS and CDR2 as YYNGEE. The CDR3: CASSPRGDYYNEQFF. The CDR3 region has the DNA TGTGCCAGCAGCCCCCGTGGGGACTACTACAATGAGCAGTTCTTC.